Following are 10 T cell receptor beta chains from one sample sequenced in a study of cytomegalovirus exposure and HLA in healthy donors. The PCR employed 60 Vbeta primers together with 13 Jbeta primers. Sequencing was performed with immunoSEQ multiplex PCR; in TCRdb, only in-frame clones are kept and a portion is missing. The table has around 87,000 clones, 81% seen once. Sequencing was performed on PBMCs. The receptor set was obtained from a girl aged 2 to 10 in good health and CMV-seropositive.

V is TRBV5-1 and J is TRBJ2-1; D may be TRBD1 (6 bases). The germline V and J ends were trimmed by 2 bases and 10 bases, with 10 bases remaining between them. The CDR3 has 12 amino acids. Germline V gene data show CDR1 as SGHRS and CDR2 as YFSETQ. CDR3 sequence reads: CASSLQGVEQFF. Written as DNA, the CDR3 is TGCGCCAGCAGCTTACAGGGTGTCGAGCAGTTCTTC.

The rearrangement links TRBV7-9 to TRBJ1-1; D remains unclear. This CDR3 has 16 residues. Trimming left V 0 bases short and J 0 bases short, with 11 bases between. Germline values: CDR1 SEHNR, CDR2 FQNEAQ (reference sequence). In DNA form, the CDR3 reads TGTGCCAGCAGCTTAGCGGGAGGGAAAATGAACACTGAAGCTTTCTTT. This codes for CASSLAGGKMNTEAFF.

As DNA, the CDR3 is TGTGCCAGCAGCGCCTACCCGGGAGTTGGGTCCGGGGAGCTGTTTTTT. As protein: CASSAYPGVGSGELFF. This chain uses TRBV25-1 with TRBJ2-2, with a weak D call TRBD2 (6 bases). The V gene's germline CDR1 is MGHDK and CDR2 SYGVNS. Trimming removed 6 bases from V and 6 bases from J, with 20 bases in between. The CDR3 contains 16 residues. The variable domain in full, completed from reference TRBV25-1 and TRBJ2-2, reads EADIYQTPRYLVIGTGKKITLECSQTMGHDKMYWYQQDPGMELHLIHYSYGVNSTEKGDLSSESTVSRIRTEHFPLTLESARPSHTSQYLCASSAYPGVGSGELFFGEGSRLTVL.

This chain connects TRBV30 to TRBJ1-1; TRBD1 is a possible D gene (5 bases). The CDR3 length is 15 residues. V dropped 2 bases and J dropped 0 bases, with 13 bases sitting between them. Germline loops: CDR1 GTSNPN, CDR2 SVGIG (reference sequence). CDR3 DNA sequence: TGTGCCTGGAGTCGCTGGGGCGGCATGAACACTGAAGCTTTCTTT. As protein: CAWSRWGGMNTEAFF.

The chain couples TRBV5-8 to TRBJ2-3; D may be TRBD2 (5 bases). Trimming left V 2 bases short and J 2 bases short, with 9 bases between. The germline gives CDR1 SGHTS, CDR2 YDEGEE. The CDR3 runs to 14 residues. The CDR3 nucleotides are TGTGCCAGCAGCTTAGGGAGATTCACAGATACGCAGTATTTT. Its translation is CASSLGRFTDTQYF. Full variable domain (missing parts from reference TRBV5-8 and TRBJ2-3): EAGVTQSPTHLIKTRGQQATLRCSPISGHTSVYWYQQALGLGLQFLLWYDEGEERNRGNFPPRFSGRQFPNYSSELNVNALELEDSALYLCASSLGRFTDTQYFGPGTRLTVL.

The chain carries TRBV7-2 and TRBJ1-2, with D perhaps matching TRBD1 (6 bases). CDR3 length: 16 amino acids. Trimming removed 4 bases from V and 0 bases from J, with 15 bases in between. Germline CDR1 is SGHTA and CDR2 is FQGNSA. The CDR3 region has the DNA TGTGCCAGCAGCTCACAAACAGGGTTCACTAACTATGGCTACACCTTC. Amino acid sequence: CASSSQTGFTNYGYTF.

This clone occurred a few times. This chain links TRBV10-3 with TRBJ2-7; 7 nucleotides match TRBD1. Germline V gene sequence: CDR1 ENHRY, CDR2 SYGVKD. This CDR3 comprises 14 residues. The ends lost 0 bases at V and 3 bases at J; junction bases unmatched: 2. The CDR3 bases are TGTGCCATCAGTGAGTCGGGGACAGTCTACGAGCAGTACTTC. This codes for CAISESGTVYEQYF.

The chain uses TRBV15 and TRBJ2-7, with D possibly being TRBD2 (6 bases). Germline V gene lookup returns CDR1 LNHNV and CDR2 YYDKDF (reference sequence). This CDR3 spans 14 amino acids. V lost 5 bases, J lost 6 bases, and 17 bases lay in between. The chain's CDR3 is CATSLRRGTGEQYF. The CDR3 DNA follows: TGTGCCACCAGCTTGAGGAGGGGCACGGGCGAGCAGTACTTC.

The V gene is TRBV19, the J gene TRBJ1-2; unclear D gene. The CDR3 consists of 13 residues. Trimming left V 1 base short and J 7 bases short, with 10 bases between. Germline V gene lookup returns CDR1 LNHDA and CDR2 SQIVND (reference sequence). The CDR3 sequence is CASSIGGSGGYTF. The CDR3 DNA is TGTGCCAGTAGTATAGGAGGGAGTGGTGGCTACACCTTC.

This chain joins TRBV30 and TRBJ2-7; TRBD2 might be the D (6 bases). Trimming took 5 bases from V and 3 from J, leaving 11 bases between them. The length of the CDR3 is 12 residues. CDR1 and CDR2 from the germline V gene are GTSNPN and SVGIG (reference sequence). CDR3 loop: CAWATGVYEQYF. The CDR3 DNA is TGTGCCTGGGCGACGGGGGTCTACGAGCAGTACTTC.